This T cell receptor beta chain came from a study of PD-L1 blockade in urothelial cancer. Produced via immunoSEQ multiplex PCR; TCRdb's table is partial and in-frame only. The sample records tens of thousands of clones, roughly 84% being singletons. Time point meaning: pretreatment peripheral blood. Samples spanned pretreatment and treatment, with 1 to 8 time points per patient. V dropped 5 bases and J dropped 3; count of bases not matched to a gene: 4. Germline CDR1 SEHNR, CDR2 FQNEAQ (reference sequence). The CDR3 runs 14 residues. The genes are TRBV7-9 and TRBJ2-5; 9 bases are a match to TRBD1. The sample consisted of PBMCs, taken around atezolizumab (anti-PD-L1) treatment. The clonotype comes from a woman between 70 and 85 years old with urothelial cancer. The CDR3 sequence is CASSPWTGEETQYF. CDR3 in DNA: TGTGCCAGCAGCCCATGGACAGGGGAAGAGACCCAGTACTTC.